A single sample is the source of the 23 T cell receptor beta chains below, sequenced in a study of beta chain features in type 1 diabetes. Investigators reverse transcribed all isolated RNA, so they sequenced expressed TCRB transcripts. Here immunoSEQ multiplex PCR was the method, and the copy in TCRdb shows in-frame clones only, minus some. Counted here are about 150,000 clones, approximately 9.2% occurring once; the ten biggest clones make up 0.68%. The sample was central memory CD4+ T cells from blood. Every receptor here comes from a man aged 18 to 29 in good health.

A few counts support this clone. The V call is TRBV19, the J call TRBJ1-4; 12 bases map to TRBD1. From germline, CDR1 is LNHDA and CDR2 SQIVND (reference sequence). The CDR3 contains 18 residues. V was pared by 6 bases and J by 2 bases, with 10 bases of the junction left unmatched. The CDR3 loop reads CASRRSAGQGATNEKLFF. CDR3 DNA sequence: TGTGCCAGTAGAAGGAGTGCGGGACAGGGGGCGACTAATGAAAAACTGTTTTTT.

Worth noting for this clone: A single base separates this from a much larger clone, so it may be a read error. V gene TRBV5-6 combines with J gene TRBJ2-1, with 7 bases that match TRBD2. The germline gives CDR1 SGHDT, CDR2 YYEEEE. Losses at the gene ends were 4 bases for V and 7 bases for J; bases not matched to a gene: 2. The CDR3 spans 12 residues. The CDR3 protein is CASSRTRNEQFF. The CDR3, as DNA: TGTGCCAGCAGCCGGACTAGGAATGAGCAGTTCTTC.

Only a few counts were recorded for this clone. The V gene is TRBV4-1, the J gene TRBJ2-3; D may be TRBD1 (6 bases). Per germline, CDR1 MGHRA and CDR2 YSYEKL. The CDR3 extends over 15 amino acids. Deletions cut 7 bases from V and 6 bases from J, with 20 bases between. The CDR3 nucleotides are TGCGCCAGCACGATGACAGGAGATCGAAGGGATACGCAGTATTTT. Its protein is CASTMTGDRRDTQYF.

The table lists this clone with many counts. V is TRBV18 and J is TRBJ2-1, with 7 bases fitting TRBD2. The CDR3 has 15 residues. The V and J ends lost 3 bases and 2 bases, in that order; junction bases with no gene match: 4. CDR1 and CDR2 from the germline V gene are KGHSH and LQKENI. The CDR3 sequence is CASSPGGLAYNEQFF. In nucleotides, the CDR3 is TGTGCCAGCTCACCGGGCGGACTAGCCTACAATGAGCAGTTCTTC.

This clone was detected ten times or more. V is TRBV6-5 and J is TRBJ1-6; no definite D call. V lost 2 bases, J lost 7 bases, and 6 bases lay in between. The CDR3 spans 13 residues. Per germline, CDR1 MNHEY and CDR2 SVGAGI. CDR3 protein: CASSYRENSPLHF. Written as DNA, the CDR3 is TGTGCCAGCAGTTACAGGGAGAATTCACCCCTCCACTTT.

The V call is TRBV7-2, the J call TRBJ2-7; D possibly corresponds to TRBD2 (6 bases). V shed 3 bases and J shed 3 bases, with 9 bases lying between them. From germline, CDR1 is SGHTA and CDR2 FQGNSA. The CDR3 has 13 residues. The CDR3 DNA reads TGTGCCAGCAGCTTGGGACTCAACTACGAGCAGTACTTC. This sequence encodes CASSLGLNYEQYF.

This clone was recorded many times. One end of the junction is discordant with germline, which a read error may explain. This chain uses TRBV7-9 with TRBJ1-1; D possibly corresponds to TRBD1 (5 bases). The CDR3 runs 13 residues. CDR1 is SEHNR, CDR2 FQNEAQ, per germline (reference sequence). CDR3 nucleotide sequence: TGTGCCAGCACCTTAACAGGGAACACTGAAGCTTTCTTT. Its translation is CASTLTGNTEAFF.

A few counts support this clone. V usage is TRBV11-3 and J usage is TRBJ2-2, with D tentatively TRBD1 (6 bases). Looked up from germline, CDR1 is SGHNT and CDR2 is YENEEA. The CDR3 contains 13 residues. The V gene lost 2 bases and the J gene lost 6 bases, with 7 bases spanning the gap. CDR3 in amino acids: CASSLKGAGELFF. The DNA of the CDR3 is TGTGCCAGCAGCTTAAAGGGGGCCGGGGAGCTGTTTTTT.

The chain joins TRBV9 to TRBJ2-1, with 8 bases aligning to TRBD2. Germline lookup yields CDR1 SGDLS and CDR2 YYNGEE. This CDR3 is 15 amino acids long. Losses at the gene ends were 4 bases for V and 10 bases for J; bases not matched to a gene: 13. The CDR3 loop is CASSPRSAGGGEQFF. Written as DNA, the CDR3 is TGTGCCAGCAGCCCCCGTTCGGCGGGGGGAGGAGAGCAGTTCTTC.

In this sample, this clone turned up a few times. The CDR3 loop is CASSYGGAYNEQFF. CDR3 sequence (DNA): TGTGCCAGCAGCTACGGGGGGGCCTACAATGAGCAGTTCTTC. The chain recombines TRBV7-2 with TRBJ2-1; 8 nucleotides line up with TRBD2. The V and J ends lost 4 bases and 2 bases, in that order; junction bases with no gene match: 1. This CDR3 contains 14 residues. Germline V lookup: CDR1 SGHTA, CDR2 FQGNSA.

This clone was counted only a few times. This chain connects TRBV18 to TRBJ2-5; D might be TRBD2 (5 bases). Germline CDR1 is KGHSH and CDR2 is LQKENI. The CDR3 has 13 amino acids. Trimming left V 4 bases short and J 3 bases short, with 9 bases between. The CDR3 nucleotides read TGTGCCAGCTCACTGGACTGGAAAGAGACCCAGTACTTC. This gives the protein CASSLDWKETQYF.

The rearrangement joins TRBV5-1 to TRBJ2-2; D gene unclear. The CDR3 totals 14 residues. V was trimmed by 3 bases and J by 5 bases, leaving 11 bases between them. Per germline, CDR1 SGHRS and CDR2 YFSETQ. In DNA form, the CDR3 reads TGCGCCAGCAGCTATCAATCCGGGACCGGGGAGCTGTTTTTT. It translates to CASSYQSGTGELFF.

Notes on this clone: Other DNA variants within this sample encode the same CDR3. The chain uses TRBV11-3 and TRBJ2-7; D gene ambiguous. Germline V gene lookup returns CDR1 SGHNT and CDR2 YENEEA. V gave up 3 bases and J gave up 2 bases, with 8 bases separating them. This CDR3 is built from 13 residues. For the CDR3, the DNA is TGTGCCAGCAGCTTGGGCAGGACCTACGAGCAGTACTTC. It codes for CASSLGRTYEQYF.

The V gene is TRBV27, the J gene TRBJ2-1; 9 bases align to TRBD1. Germline V lookup: CDR1 MNHEY, CDR2 SMNVEV (reference sequence). The trim removed 3 bases at V and 6 bases at J, leaving 3 bases unmatched. The length of the CDR3 is 14 residues. CDR3 nucleotides: TGTGCCAGCAGTTTCCAGACAGGGGGCAATGAGCAGTTCTTC. Its translation is CASSFQTGGNEQFF.

The V gene is TRBV29-1, the J gene TRBJ2-3; 9 bases align to TRBD2. The J segment lost 2 bases and the V segment lost 1 base, leaving 16 bases of the junction unmatched. Per the germline V gene, CDR1 is SQVTM and CDR2 is ANQGSEA. The CDR3 runs 19 residues. CDR3 sequence reads: CSVEAGPLSGGSYTDTQYF. The DNA of the CDR3 is TGCAGCGTTGAAGCTGGCCCCCTTAGCGGGGGTTCTTACACAGATACGCAGTATTTT.

V gene TRBV18 combines with J gene TRBJ2-1, with 14 bases fitting TRBD2. The CDR3 totals 17 residues. Losses at the gene ends were 4 bases for V and 4 bases for J; bases not matched to a gene: 6. The germline V gene encodes CDR1 KGHSH and CDR2 LQKENI. The CDR3 here is CASSRGLAGGRYNEQFF. The CDR3, as DNA: TGTGCCAGCTCACGAGGACTAGCGGGGGGACGATACAATGAGCAGTTCTTC.

The CDR3 bases are TGTGCCAGCAGCTTATGGCAGGGTGGTTCAGATACGCAGTATTTT. This sequence encodes CASSLWQGGSDTQYF. The genes are TRBV7-2 and TRBJ2-3; a weak D match, TRBD1 (5 bases). Germline CDR1 is SGHTA and CDR2 is FQGNSA. Deletions cut 2 bases from V and 4 bases from J, with 13 bases between. The CDR3 consists of 15 residues.

The V gene is TRBV18, the J gene TRBJ2-3, with 12 bases lining up with TRBD2. J was trimmed by 2 bases and V by 3 bases; bases with no gene match: 3. Germline CDR1 KGHSH, CDR2 LQKENI. This CDR3 has 16 residues. In DNA form, the CDR3 reads TGTGCCAGCTCACCCGGACTAGCGGGGACCACAGATACGCAGTATTTT. Amino acids: CASSPGLAGTTDTQYF.

This clone turned up a few times. The chain recombines TRBV5-8 with TRBJ2-7, with D possibly matching TRBD1 (5 bases). The germline gives CDR1 SGHTS, CDR2 YDEGEE. Trimming stripped 4 bases from V and 2 bases from J, with 7 bases between. CDR3 size: 12 residues. Here the CDR3 DNA reads TGTGCCAGCAGCCCGACAGCCTACGAGCAGTACTTC. Its protein product is CASSPTAYEQYF.

V gene TRBV19 combines with J gene TRBJ1-5, with 9 bases identical to TRBD1. After removal of 9 bases from V and 8 bases from J, the junction contained 8 bases not matched to a gene. Germline V gene lookup returns CDR1 LNHDA and CDR2 SQIVND (reference sequence). CDR3 length: 13 residues. CDR3 loop: CASSRDREEPQHF. The CDR3 coding sequence is TGTGCCAGCAGCCGGGACAGGGAGGAGCCCCAGCATTTT.

The V gene is TRBV18, the J gene TRBJ1-5; 7 bases are a match to TRBD1. The germline gives CDR1 KGHSH, CDR2 LQKENI. The V gene end was trimmed by 4 bases and the J gene end by 2 bases; junction bases not matched to a gene: 5. This CDR3 has 15 amino acids. The CDR3 sequence: CASSQSGQGNQPQHF. CDR3 DNA: TGTGCCAGCTCACAGAGCGGACAGGGCAATCAGCCCCAGCATTTT.

This clone was seen a handful of times. The junction does not match germline at one end; this may be a read error. The V call is TRBV7-9, the J call TRBJ2-5; 10 bases agree with TRBD1. The CDR3 contains 17 residues. CDR1 and CDR2 (germline): SEHNR, FQNEAQ (reference sequence). The CDR3 loop reads CASSLIDWGQGQGTQYF. CDR3 in DNA: TGTGCCAGCAGCCTCATCGACTGGGGACAGGGGCAAGGGACCCAGTACTTC.

This clone was found a few times. The chain couples TRBV7-2 to TRBJ2-5, with 13 bases lining up with TRBD2. The length of the CDR3 is 18 residues. The junction had 10 bases not matched to a gene; V was cut back by 5 bases and J by 1 base. Germline V gene data show CDR1 as SGHTA and CDR2 as FQGNSA. The CDR3 sequence is CASSPRTSGRASQETQYF. CDR3 bases: TGTGCCAGCAGCCCCCGGACTAGCGGGAGAGCCAGCCAAGAGACCCAGTACTTC.